This T cell receptor (beta chain) was captured in a study of T cell responses to AZD1222 COVID-19 vaccine. Sequencing used immunoSEQ multiplex PCR; TCRdb keeps in-frame clones, though not all of them. This sample has 95,000 to 100,000 clones; roughly 86% occur once, and the top ten carry roughly 10%. CDR3 length: 17 residues. V shed 5 bases and J 0 bases; nucleotides not matched to a gene: 9. The germline gives CDR1 SGHVS, CDR2 FQNEAQ. Remarks on this clone: The antigen remains unidentified.

Findings of the study overall: With dominance at 160-218 and 743-854, vaccine-associated CD4 TCRs spanned spike.

The receptor was isolated from an adult who received the AZD1222 COVID-19 vaccine. J is TRBJ2-1 and V is TRBV7-8, with 8 bases identical to TRBD2. Sequences were derived from peripheral blood, sampled 28 days after the second AZD1222 dose. Here the CDR3 DNA reads TGTGCCAGCAGCAAAAATGTAGCGGGGAGCTCCTACAATGAGCAGTTCTTC. This codes for CASSKNVAGSSYNEQFF.